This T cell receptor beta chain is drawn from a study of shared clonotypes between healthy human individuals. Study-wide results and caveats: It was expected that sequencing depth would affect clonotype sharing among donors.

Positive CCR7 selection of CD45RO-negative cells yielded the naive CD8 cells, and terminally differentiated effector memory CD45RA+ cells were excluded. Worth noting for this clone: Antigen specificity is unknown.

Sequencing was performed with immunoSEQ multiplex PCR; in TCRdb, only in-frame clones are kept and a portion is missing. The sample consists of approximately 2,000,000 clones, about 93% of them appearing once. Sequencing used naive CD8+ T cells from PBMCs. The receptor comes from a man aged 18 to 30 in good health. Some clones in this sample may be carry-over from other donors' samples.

CDR3: CASSLHRELFTDTQYF. CDR3 nucleotide sequence: TGTGCCAGCAGTCTCCACAGGGAGCTCTTCACAGATACGCAGTATTTT. This sequence joins TRBV27 and TRBJ2-3; maybe TRBD1 (6 bases). Germline CDR1 and CDR2: MNHEY and SMNVEV (reference sequence). The CDR3 extends over 16 amino acids. The ends were cut back, 5 bases at V and 2 bases at J, with 17 bases in the middle.